This T cell receptor beta chain was found in a study of cytomegalovirus exposure and HLA in healthy donors. Across the whole study: An early release of data contained roughly 86 million unique TCRs, which came from HLA-typed donors.

In the PCR, 60 Vbeta and 13 Jbeta primers were used. Libraries were prepared by immunoSEQ multiplex PCR; TCRdb keeps only in-frame clonotypes and omits some of them. This sample has 70,000 or so clones; around 80% occur once, and the top ten carry 1.9%. Germline CDR1 and CDR2: MDHEN and SYDVKM. This CDR3 has 14 amino acids. The V and J ends lost 7 bases and 0 bases respectively, with 13 bases between them. This sequence joins TRBV28 and TRBJ2-7, with a possible D match to TRBD1 (6 bases). The clonotype originates from a man aged 18 to 30 in good health and CMV-seronegative. Sequencing input: PBMCs. The chain's CDR3 is CASTPKGDSYEQYF. The DNA for the CDR3 is TGTGCCAGCACCCCTAAGGGGGACTCCTACGAGCAGTACTTC.